One and the same sample provided the 22 T cell receptor beta chains below, sequenced in a study of T cell clonality in common variable immunodeficiency. TCRdb's copy holds only in-frame clones and misses some; the assay was immunoSEQ multiplex PCR. Observed in the sample are tens of thousands of clones, none of them singletons. The sample was peripheral blood mononuclear cells. These receptors were collected from a person between 18 and 70 years old in good health.

This clone has just a few counts. The read gets to within 3 residues of the CDR3 end, and the germline J gene fills in the rest. J is TRBJ1-2 and V is TRBV20-1; 7 bases match TRBD1. The CDR3 is 13 amino acids. With 3 bases clipped from V and 5 bases from J, the junction kept 6 bases outside the gene matches. Germline CDR1 is DFQATT and CDR2 is SNEGSKA (reference sequence). The sequenced CDR3 bases are TGCAGTGCTAGCCCAGGGGGGTGGTATGGC. This sequence encodes CSASPGGWYG. The complete CDR3 reads CSASPGGWYGYTF.

This clone showed up many times. Coverage ceases 3 residues before the CDR3 finishes, and the germline J gene fills in the end. The chain combines TRBV5-6 with TRBJ1-2; D call uncertain. The V gene's germline CDR1 is SGHDT and CDR2 YYEEEE. The CDR3 runs to 13 residues. The part of the CDR3 DNA that was read is TGTGCCAGCAGCCCCATAGGGTACGGCGGC. Its translation: CASSPIGYGG. The entire CDR3 reads CASSPIGYGGYTF.

The sample holds many counts of this clone. The DNA ends 3 residues before the CDR3 does, and the rest of the CDR3 is filled in from the germline J gene. V is TRBV6-2 or TRBV6-3 and J is TRBJ2-1; D call uncertain. Germline V gene sequence: CDR1 MNHEY, CDR2 SVGEGT. V shed 2 bases and J shed 5 bases, with 10 bases lying between them. This CDR3 is 14 amino acids long. This CDR3 is CASSYAELNNEQFF. The DNA read from the CDR3 is TGTGCCAGCAGTTACGCTGAGCTGAACAATGAG.

Worth noting for this clone: The read ends 3 residues before the CDR3 terminus; that terminus is restored from the germline J gene. The V and J genes are TRBV10-2 and TRBJ1-1; D unresolved. This CDR3 contains 13 residues. The germline V gene has CDR1 WSHSY and CDR2 SAAADI. The CDR3 sequence: CASSESNSPQAFF. The covered CDR3 bases are TGCGCCAGCAGTGAGTCTAATAGTCCCCAA.

A word on this clone: The read stops 3 residues short of the end of the CDR3; the missing end is completed from the germline J gene. The chain combines TRBV5-1 with TRBJ1-5; D is perhaps TRBD1 (6 bases). The CDR3 contains 13 residues. V was cut by 4 bases and J by 6 bases, with 11 bases left in between. Germline V lookup: CDR1 SGHRS, CDR2 YFSETQ. CDR3 DNA (partial): TGCGCCAGCAGCCCCGAGGGGGTTCAGCCC. Translation gives CASSPEGVQP. The full-length CDR3 reads as CASSPEGVQPQHF. The whole variable domain, remainder taken from reference TRBV5-1 and TRBJ1-5, is KAGVTQTPRYLIKTRGQQVTLSCSPISGHRSVSWYQQTPGQGLQFLFEYFSETQRNKGNFPGRFSGRQFSNSRSEMNVSTLELGDSALYLCASSPEGVQPQHFGDGTRLSIL.

Many counts were recorded for this clone. With the read ending 3 residues before the CDR3 end, the germline J gene is used to fill in that end. The rearrangement joins TRBV20-1 to TRBJ1-1; perhaps TRBD1 as D (6 bases). Germline V lookup: CDR1 DFQATT, CDR2 SNEGSKA (reference sequence). This CDR3 region has 16 residues. Trimming pared 1 base from V and 6 bases from J, leaving 21 bases between. The CDR3 is CSARAAGTPWEAEAFF. Incomplete CDR3 DNA: TGCAGTGCTAGAGCGGCCGGGACACCTTGGGAGGCTGAA.

This clone was observed at least ten times. The read ends 3 residues shy of where the CDR3 ends; the end is completed using the germline J gene. This chain links TRBV7-9 with TRBJ2-1, with 11 bases that match TRBD2. The germline V gene has CDR1 SEHNR and CDR2 FQNEAQ (reference sequence). J gave up 5 bases and V 8 bases, and 8 bases lay outside the gene matches. This CDR3 region has 15 residues. The DNA read from the CDR3 is TGTGCCAGCGAGGGGTCTAGCGGGGGGAACAATGAG. Translating it yields CASEGSSGGNNE. The full CDR3 sequence reads CASEGSSGGNNEQFF.

Of note for this clone: The observed sequence ends 3 residues before the CDR3 terminus, with the missing tail filled in from the germline J gene. V and J are TRBV2 and TRBJ2-2, with no clear D. Germline-derived CDR1 and CDR2 are SNHLY and FYNNEI. The V end was cut by 6 bases, the J end by 0 bases, with 14 bases between. The CDR3 consists of 16 residues. CDR3 residues: CASRREQTTNTGELFF. Incomplete CDR3 DNA: TGTGCCAGCAGACGAGAACAGACAACGAACACCGGGGAG.

This clone showed up many times. The sequenced part of the CDR3 DNA is TGTGCCAGTACCCCGGGACAGGGTATAGGTGAG. This sequence encodes CASTPGQGIGE. The CDR3 in its entirety is CASTPGQGIGEQFF. The chain couples TRBV19 to TRBJ2-1, with 9 bases fitting TRBD1. The CDR3 extends 3 residues past the end of the read, so its final part is completed from the germline J gene. CDR1 is LNHDA, CDR2 SQIVND, per germline (reference sequence). The length of the CDR3 is 14 residues. With 7 bases clipped from V and 9 bases from J, the junction kept 10 bases outside the gene matches.

Note on this clone: The CDR3 end is not reached by the read, which stops 3 residues before it; the germline J gene fills it in. This rearrangement joins TRBV20-1 to TRBJ1-1; 7 bases line up with TRBD1. Germline V CDR1 and CDR2: DFQATT, SNEGSKA (reference sequence). The CDR3 runs to 13 residues. J lost 1 base, V lost 6 bases, and 5 bases had no gene match. Incomplete CDR3 DNA: TGCAGTGCCCGACAGGGCCCGAACACTGAA. This codes for CSARQGPNTE. The CDR3 in its entirety is CSARQGPNTEAFF.

The sample holds many counts of this clone. The sequenced fragment ends 3 residues before the CDR3 boundary, so the rest is inferred from the germline J gene. The genes are TRBV28 and TRBJ2-7; 14 nucleotides align to TRBD2. J was trimmed by 4 bases and V by 2 bases; bases with no gene match: 19. The germline V gene encodes CDR1 MDHEN and CDR2 SYDVKM. The length of the CDR3 is 21 residues. The DNA read from the CDR3 is TGTGCCAGCAGTTTAAGGACCGGGACTAGCGGGAGAACCCTCCCACCGTACGAG. Residues: CASSLRTGTSGRTLPPYE. In full, the CDR3 is CASSLRTGTSGRTLPPYEQYF.

This clone appeared many times. Coverage ceases 3 residues before the CDR3 finishes, and the germline J gene fills in the end. This chain connects TRBV5-1 to TRBJ2-2; no firm D call. Germline V gives CDR1 SGHRS, CDR2 YFSETQ. CDR3 length: 14 amino acids. Between the trimmed V and J ends, which lost 0 bases and 1 base, there was a span of 4 bases. Partial CDR3 DNA: TGCGCCAGCAGCTTGGAAGGGAACACCGGGGAG. Its translation is CASSLEGNTGE. The whole CDR3 region reads CASSLEGNTGELFF. The whole variable domain, filled in from reference TRBV5-1 and TRBJ2-2, reads KAGVTQTPRYLIKTRGQQVTLSCSPISGHRSVSWYQQTPGQGLQFLFEYFSETQRNKGNFPGRFSGRQFSNSRSEMNVSTLELGDSALYLCASSLEGNTGELFFGEGSRLTVL.

This clone occurred a few times. The CDR3 end lies 3 residues beyond the end of the read and is filled in from the germline J gene. The V and J genes are TRBV5-1 and TRBJ1-6; unclear D gene. Germline V gene sequence: CDR1 SGHRS, CDR2 YFSETQ. The CDR3 has 15 residues. V was pared by 1 base and J by 5 bases, with 10 bases between. CDR3 DNA, as far as it was read: TGCGCCAGCAGCTTGTGGCGGAGCGATAATTCACCC. Amino acids: CASSLWRSDNSP. The entire CDR3 sequence reads CASSLWRSDNSPLHF.

This clone was recorded many times. The CDR3 is cut off 3 residues early in the read; its end comes from the germline J gene. This sequence joins TRBV20-1 and TRBJ2-1; D perhaps matches TRBD2 (6 bases). Germline V gene data show CDR1 as DFQATT and CDR2 as SNEGSKA (reference sequence). The length of the CDR3 is 15 residues. V was cut by 6 bases and J by 0 bases, with 15 bases left in between. The sequenced CDR3 bases are TGCAGTGCGCCAAGTAGGAGGGGCTCCTACAATGAG. Protein: CSAPSRRGSYNE. In full, the CDR3 is CSAPSRRGSYNEQFF.

Note on this clone: The DNA ends 3 residues before the CDR3 does, and the rest of the CDR3 is filled in from the germline J gene. V gene TRBV20-1 combines with J gene TRBJ1-1; no reliable D call. Germline values: CDR1 DFQATT, CDR2 SNEGSKA (reference sequence). This CDR3 has 14 residues. V was clipped by 1 base and J by 1 base, with 10 bases between them. The DNA read from the CDR3 is TGCAGTGCTAGAGGTATACATGAGAACACTGAA. Its translation: CSARGIHENTE. The entire CDR3 reads CSARGIHENTEAFF.

Points on this clone: The CDR3 end falls 3 residues outside the read, so it is completed with the germline J gene. This chain uses TRBV7-9 with TRBJ2-4; 7 nucleotides agree with TRBD1. This CDR3 contains 12 residues. The germline CDR1 and CDR2 sequences are SEHNR and FQNEAQ (reference sequence). The CDR3 here is CASSLTGHGQYF. The covered CDR3 bases are TGTGCCAGCAGCTTGACAGGGCATGGT.

This clone was detected only a few times. The DNA ends 3 residues before the CDR3 does, and the rest of the CDR3 is filled in from the germline J gene. The J gene is TRBJ1-2, the V gene TRBV18; tentative D call: TRBD1 (5 bases). This CDR3 is 14 amino acids long. The germline CDR1 and CDR2 sequences are KGHSH and LQKENI. CDR3 DNA, as far as it was read: TGTGCCAGCTCACCGTCAGGGCGAACCTACGAC. It yields the protein CASSPSGRTYD. The full CDR3 protein reads CASSPSGRTYDYTF.

This clone was seen at least ten times. The read gets to within 3 residues of the CDR3 end, and the germline J gene fills in the rest. The chain is built from TRBV29-1 and TRBJ2-5; D unclear. CDR1 is SQVTM, CDR2 ANQGSEA, per germline. This CDR3 has 12 residues. V was cut by 7 bases and J by 2 bases, with 11 bases left in between. The sequenced CDR3 bases are TGCAGCGCAAGAGGTACGCAAGAGACC. It codes for CSARGTQET. The complete CDR3 sequence is CSARGTQETQYF.

In the case of this clone: The read stops 3 residues short of the end of the CDR3; the missing end is completed from the germline J gene. The chain joins TRBV2 to TRBJ1-2; D gene uncertain. The CDR3 runs to 12 residues. From germline, CDR1 is SNHLY and CDR2 FYNNEI. The DNA read from the CDR3 is TGTGCCAGCAGTGAAAATGAGGGCGGC. Translating it yields CASSENEGG. The whole CDR3 is CASSENEGGYTF.

This clone was seen at least ten times. The read gets to within 3 residues of the CDR3 end, and the germline J gene fills in the rest. This chain links TRBV5-1 with TRBJ2-2, with TRBD2 as a possible D gene (5 bases). The germline V gene has CDR1 SGHRS and CDR2 YFSETQ. The V end was cut by 4 bases, the J end by 1 base, with 11 bases between. The CDR3 length is 15 residues. CDR3 amino acids: CASSRGPENTGELFF. The DNA read from the CDR3 is TGCGCCAGCAGCCGGGGTCCGGAGAACACCGGGGAG.

This clone has a count of ten or more. The CDR3 end lies 3 residues beyond the end of the read and is filled in from the germline J gene. This chain uses TRBV12-3 or TRBV12-4 with TRBJ2-2; D is possibly TRBD1 (5 bases). The V gene lost 3 bases and the J gene lost 8 bases, with 13 bases spanning the gap. The CDR3 has 14 residues. CDR3 DNA, as far as it was read: TGTGCCAGCAGTTTGATCAGGGCGACGGGGGAG. This gives the protein CASSLIRATGE. The CDR3 in full is CASSLIRATGELFF.

This clone was recorded at least ten times. The sequenced fragment ends 3 residues before the CDR3 boundary, so the rest is inferred from the germline J gene. This rearrangement joins TRBV30 to TRBJ2-5, with D unresolved. Germline-derived CDR1 and CDR2 are GTSNPN and SVGIG (reference sequence). The CDR3 covers 15 residues. Trimming took off 3 bases at V and 1 base at J, with 15 bases between the two ends. The CDR3 loop reads CAWSRSTISQETQYF. CDR3 DNA (partial): TGTGCCTGGAGCAGAAGTACGATATCCCAAGAGACC. Filled out from reference TRBV30 and TRBJ2-5, the complete variable domain reads SQTIHQWPATLVQPVGSPLSLECTVEGTSNPNLYWYRQAAGRGLQLLFYSVGIGQISSEVPQNLSASRPQDRQFILSSKKLLLSDSGFYLCAWSRSTISQETQYFGPGTRLLVL.